This T cell receptor beta chain was profiled in a study of T-cell reconstitution after alpha-beta-depleted transplantation in children (dated by TCRdb to 2016 to 2018). As for the study more broadly: T-cell immune reconstitution after TCRalphabeta/CD19-depleted allogeneic hematopoietic cell transplantation in children was quantitatively tracked in the study by means of TCR repertoire profiling. Study-wide findings and limitations: Hyperexpanded clone frequencies declined over subsequent months; after one year, T-cell counts and TCRbeta diversity were mostly attributed to newly produced T cells. In some patients, the high TCRbeta diversity seen at day 60 was put down to recipient T cells and intrathymic progenitors that had survived conditioning. The apparently early alphabetaT-cell count recovery about two months after transplant was reportedly dependent on only several hundred rapidly expanded clones derived from non-depleted graft cells.

In the case of this clonotype: Its antigen remains undetermined. Base quality data are lacking; no much larger clone is found one base away.

The CDR3 contains 13 residues, cysteine and phenylalanine counted. Left in the record is the CDR3 DNA by itself, 39 bases read in frame from the first base. At the junction V is shortened by 5 bases and J by 5 bases, with 13 bases in between. From the germline V gene (reference sequence), CDR1 is SEHNR and CDR2 is FQNEAQ. The treatment or condition label for this specimen denotes: allogeneic hematopoietic cell transplantation with graft depleted of TCRalphabeta T cells and CD19 B cells. The transplant recipients were children given TCRalphabeta/CD19-depleted allogeneic hematopoietic cell grafts. The library was generated by PCR. These reads were obtained on an Illumina HiSeq 2500. TCR library preparation used molecular barcoding, with unique molecular identifiers applied to normalize quantification of the TCRbeta repertoire. TCRdb handled the public reads itself, with Q25 trimming in fastp and clone calling in MiXCR, and kept productive beta chains. Rows matching on CDR3 protein sequence are summarized as one entry with the most common DNA and genes. The sample includes 550,000 to 800,000 distinct CDR3 sequences, with less than 15% observed a single time. The top ten clonotypes cover roughly 0.77% of the sample.

The chain employs TRBV7-9 and TRBJ2-7; the D gene lacks a confident call. The sample in question was PBMCs, obtained before TCRalphabeta/CD19-depleted stem cell transplant. This clonotype originated in a girl aged 2 to 10 with congenital amegakaryocytic thrombocytopenia, due to receive a stem cell transplant. CDR3 loop: CASSPPGGDEQYF. The DNA sequence is as follows: TGTGCCAGCAGCCCCCCAGGTGGAGACGAGCAGTACTTC.